The 3 T cell receptor beta chains below were found in one sample sequenced in a study of STAT3 mutations in large granular lymphocyte leukemia. Antigens of these TCRs are unknown. Study-wide results and limits: Every T-cell large granular lymphocyte leukemia patient had at least one immunodominant TCR beta clonotype.

TCRdb's table, derived via immunoSEQ multiplex PCR, lists solely in-frame clones and lacks some. The data show 17,000 or so clones, approximately 84% seen once. Sequencing used peripheral blood mononuclear cells. The source of these receptors is a man aged 45-65 years with T-cell large granular lymphocyte leukemia. Some clones in this sample may be carry-over from other donors' samples.

This clone was observed a few times. The chain employs TRBV7-9 and TRBJ2-1; the D is unclear. Trimming removed 5 bases at V and 4 bases at J, with 9 bases between. Germline loops: CDR1 SEHNR, CDR2 FQNEAQ (reference sequence). CDR3 length: 13 residues. In DNA, the CDR3 is TGTGCCAGCAGCCCCGACTTATACAATGAGCAGTTCTTC. The encoded protein is CASSPDLYNEQFF.

The chain carries TRBV13 and TRBJ2-1, with a weak D call TRBD1 (8 bases). V was cut by 5 bases and J by 4 bases, with 18 bases left in between. The V gene's germline CDR1 is PRHDT and CDR2 FYEKMQ (reference sequence). The CDR3 sequence is 16 residues long. The CDR3 loop is CASSPRQGRAYNEQFF. The CDR3 DNA follows: TGTGCCAGCAGCCCACGACAGGGGAGGGCTTACAATGAGCAGTTCTTC.

The DNA for the CDR3 is TGTGCCAGCTCACCACCGGGACTAGCGGGAATTCAGTACTTC. Translating it yields CASSPPGLAGIQYF. V gene TRBV18 combines with J gene TRBJ2-4; 13 positions match TRBD2. This CDR3 has 14 amino acids. V dropped 0 bases and J dropped 10; count of bases not matched to a gene: 0. Looked up from germline, CDR1 is KGHSH and CDR2 is LQKENI.